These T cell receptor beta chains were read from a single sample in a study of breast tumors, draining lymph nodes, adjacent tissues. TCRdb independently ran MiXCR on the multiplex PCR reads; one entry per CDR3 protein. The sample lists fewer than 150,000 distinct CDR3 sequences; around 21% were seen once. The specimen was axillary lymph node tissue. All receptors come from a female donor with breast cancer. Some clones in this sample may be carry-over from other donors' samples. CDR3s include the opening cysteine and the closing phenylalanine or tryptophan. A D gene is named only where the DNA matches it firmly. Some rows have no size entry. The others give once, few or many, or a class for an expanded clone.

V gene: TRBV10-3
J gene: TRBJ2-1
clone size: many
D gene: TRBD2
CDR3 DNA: TGTGCCATCAGTGATCCGGGAGGGAACAATGAGCAGTTCTTC
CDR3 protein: CAISDPGGNNEQFF

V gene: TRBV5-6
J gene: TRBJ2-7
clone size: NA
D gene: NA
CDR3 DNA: TGTGCCGGCAGCTTCGGAAGCTCCTACGAGCAGTACTTC
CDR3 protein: CAGSFGSSYEQYF

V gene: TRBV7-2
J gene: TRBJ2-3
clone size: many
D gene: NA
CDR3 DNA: TGTGCCAGCAGCTTAGGAGGGGAAGATACGCAGTATTTT
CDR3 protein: CASSLGGEDTQYF

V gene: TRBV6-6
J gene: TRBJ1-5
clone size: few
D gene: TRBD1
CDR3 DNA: TGTGCCAGCAGTTACGGACAGGGAGGTCAGCCCCAGCATTTT
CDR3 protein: CASSYGQGGQPQHF

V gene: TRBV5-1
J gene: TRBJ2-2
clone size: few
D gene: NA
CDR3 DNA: TGCGCCCGCAGCTTGGCCGGCAGGGCGAACACCGGGGAGCTGTTTTTT
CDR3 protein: CARSLAGRANTGELFF

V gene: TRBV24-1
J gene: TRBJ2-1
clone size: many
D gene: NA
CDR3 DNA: TGTGCCACCAGTGATTTGCAGACTGAGCAGTTCTTC
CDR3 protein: CATSDLQTEQFF

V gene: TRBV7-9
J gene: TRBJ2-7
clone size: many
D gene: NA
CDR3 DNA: TGTGCCAGCAGCTTAGCGCTTCACGAGCAGTACTTC
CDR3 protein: CASSLALHEQYF

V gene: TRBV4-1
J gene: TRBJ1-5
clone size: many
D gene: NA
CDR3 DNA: TGCGCCAGCAGCCAATCCGTCTCCGGACATGGCAATCAGCCCCAGCATTTT
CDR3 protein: CASSQSVSGHGNQPQHF

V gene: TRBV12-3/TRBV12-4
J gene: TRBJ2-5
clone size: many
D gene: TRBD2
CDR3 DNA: TGTGCCAGCAGTTGGACTAGCGGCGGAGAGACCCAGTACTTC
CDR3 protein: CASSWTSGGETQYF

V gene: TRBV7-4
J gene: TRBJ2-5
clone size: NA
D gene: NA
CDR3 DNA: TGCGCCAGCACCCTTCAGCTTTTTTCAGCGGGTGCGGGGGAGACCCAGTACTTC
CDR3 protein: CASTLQLFSAGAGETQYF

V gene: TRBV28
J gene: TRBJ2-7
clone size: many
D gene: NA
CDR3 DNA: TGTGCCAGCAGTTTATGGGTCAACGAGCAGTACTTC
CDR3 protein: CASSLWVNEQYF

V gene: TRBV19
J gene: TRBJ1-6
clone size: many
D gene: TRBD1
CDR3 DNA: TGTGCCAGTAGTGCCGCAACCGGGACAGGTGTAAATTCACCCCTCCACTTT
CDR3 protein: CASSAATGTGVNSPLHF

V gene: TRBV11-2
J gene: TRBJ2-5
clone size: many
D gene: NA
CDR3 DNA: TGTGCCAGCAGCTTAGTTTCTGGCGGAGAGACCCAGTACTTC
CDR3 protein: CASSLVSGGETQYF

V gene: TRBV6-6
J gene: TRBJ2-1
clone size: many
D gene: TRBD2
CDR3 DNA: TGTGCCAGCAGTTATAAGGCGGGAGGGGGGAATGAGCAGTTCTTC
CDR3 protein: CASSYKAGGGNEQFF

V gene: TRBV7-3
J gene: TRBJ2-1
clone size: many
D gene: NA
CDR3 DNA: TGTGCCAGCAGCTTTACCCCGTGGAGCCCCTACAATGAGCAGTTCTTC
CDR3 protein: CASSFTPWSPYNEQFF

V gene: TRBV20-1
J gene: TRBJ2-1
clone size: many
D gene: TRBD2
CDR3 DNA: TGCAGTGCTAGAGGTTTTGGCGGGAGAGGTAATGAGCAGTTCTTC
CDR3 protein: CSARGFGGRGNEQFF

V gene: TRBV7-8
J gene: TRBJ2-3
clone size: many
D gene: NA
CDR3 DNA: TGTGCCAGCAGCTTGACAACCGGGACCTACGGCACAGATACGCAGTATTTT
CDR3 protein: CASSLTTGTYGTDTQYF

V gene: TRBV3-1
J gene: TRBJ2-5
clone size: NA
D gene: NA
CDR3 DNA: TGTGCCAGCACCCAGGACCCTGAAGAGACCCAGTACTTC
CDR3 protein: CASTQDPEETQYF

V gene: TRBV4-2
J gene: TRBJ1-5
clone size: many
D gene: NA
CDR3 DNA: TGTGCCAGCAGCCAAGCCCGGACAAAGAATCAGCCCCAGCATTTT
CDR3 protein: CASSQARTKNQPQHF

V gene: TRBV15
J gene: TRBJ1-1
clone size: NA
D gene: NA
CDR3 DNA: TGTGCCACCAGCAGACCTGACTTGAACACTGAAGCTTTCTTT
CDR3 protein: CATSRPDLNTEAFF

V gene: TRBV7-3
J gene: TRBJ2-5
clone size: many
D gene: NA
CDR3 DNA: TGTGCCAGCAGCTTAAATAGTGGGGGCCGGGCGGAGACCCAGTACTTC
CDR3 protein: CASSLNSGGRAETQYF

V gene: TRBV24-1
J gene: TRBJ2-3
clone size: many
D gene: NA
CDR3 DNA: TGTGCCACCAGTGATTCACGTTGGGGGTGGAACACAGATACGCAGTATTTT
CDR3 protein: CATSDSRWGWNTDTQYF

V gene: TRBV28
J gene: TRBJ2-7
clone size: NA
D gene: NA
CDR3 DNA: TGTGCCAGCAGTTCTACGGGCGGGACAAGCTCCTACGAGCAGTACTTC
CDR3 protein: CASSSTGGTSSYEQYF

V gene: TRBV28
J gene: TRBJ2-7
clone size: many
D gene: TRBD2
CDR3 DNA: TGTGCCAGCAGGCCCCGCGGGGGGTACTCCTACGAGCAGTACTTC
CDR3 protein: CASRPRGGYSYEQYF

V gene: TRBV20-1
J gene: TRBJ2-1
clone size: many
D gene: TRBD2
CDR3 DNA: TGCAGTGCGTTAGCGGGAGGGCGTGAGCAGTTCTTC
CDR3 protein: CSALAGGREQFF

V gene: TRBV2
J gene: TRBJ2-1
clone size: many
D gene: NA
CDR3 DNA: TGTGCCAGCAGTGAGAGGGAGGCCTCAAGCTCCTACAATGAGCAGTTCTTC
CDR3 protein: CASSEREASSSYNEQFF

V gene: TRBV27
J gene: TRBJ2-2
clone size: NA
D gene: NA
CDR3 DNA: TGTGCCAGCAGTTCGAGGGGTTTGAACACCGGGGAGCTGTTTTTT
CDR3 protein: CASSSRGLNTGELFF

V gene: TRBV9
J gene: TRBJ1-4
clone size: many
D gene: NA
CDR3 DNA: TGTGCCAGCAGCGAGACAGAGAATGAAAAACTGTTTTTT
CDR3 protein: CASSETENEKLFF

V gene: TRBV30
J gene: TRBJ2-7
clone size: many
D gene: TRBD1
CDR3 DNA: TGTGCCTTCGACTTACTACAGGGGGCGATGGGGGAGCAGTACTTC
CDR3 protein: CAFDLLQGAMGEQYF

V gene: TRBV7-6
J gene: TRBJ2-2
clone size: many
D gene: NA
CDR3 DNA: TGTGCCAGCAGCTTTAAGGTTCTGGGGACAACACGTACCGGGGAGCTGTTTTTT
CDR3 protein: CASSFKVLGTTRTGELFF

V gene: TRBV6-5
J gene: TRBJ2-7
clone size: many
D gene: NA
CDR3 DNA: TGTGCCAGCAGTTACACCCAGGGGTGGGACGAGCAGTACTTC
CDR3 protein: CASSYTQGWDEQYF

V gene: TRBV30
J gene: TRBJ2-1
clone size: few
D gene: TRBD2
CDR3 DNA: TGTGCCTGGACTCTAGCGGGAGGGCCCTACAATGAGCAGTTCTTC
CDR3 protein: CAWTLAGGPYNEQFF

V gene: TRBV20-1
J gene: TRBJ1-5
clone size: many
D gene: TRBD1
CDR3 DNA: TGCAGTGCCCGAGGGATAGGGGGCGCGGGTCAGCCCCAGCATTTT
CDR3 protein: CSARGIGGAGQPQHF

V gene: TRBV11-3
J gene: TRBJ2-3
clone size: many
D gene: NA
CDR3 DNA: TGTGCCAGCAGCCCGGGACCGGCAGATACGCAGTATTTT
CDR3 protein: CASSPGPADTQYF

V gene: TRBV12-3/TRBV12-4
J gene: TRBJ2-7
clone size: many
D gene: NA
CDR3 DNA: TGTGCCAGCAGTTTAGACAGGCTCGAGCAGTACTTC
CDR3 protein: CASSLDRLEQYF

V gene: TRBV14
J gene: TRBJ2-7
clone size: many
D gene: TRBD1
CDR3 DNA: TGTGCCAGCACCCCCGGGACAGGGGGAGGTCGCGAGCAGTACTTC
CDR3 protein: CASTPGTGGGREQYF

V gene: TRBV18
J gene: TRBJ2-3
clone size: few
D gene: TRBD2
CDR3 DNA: TGTGCCAGCTCCCCGGGGGGGCGAGATACGCAGTATTTT
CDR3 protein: CASSPGGRDTQYF

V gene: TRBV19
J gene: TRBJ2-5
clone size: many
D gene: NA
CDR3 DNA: TGTGCCACCCAAGAAAAGGGCTGGGGGACCCAGTACTTC
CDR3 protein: CATQEKGWGTQYF

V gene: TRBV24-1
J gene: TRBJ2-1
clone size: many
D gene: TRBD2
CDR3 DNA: TGTGCCACCAGTGGGGGGGGGGAAACCTACAATGAGCAGTTCTTC
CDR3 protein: CATSGGGETYNEQFF

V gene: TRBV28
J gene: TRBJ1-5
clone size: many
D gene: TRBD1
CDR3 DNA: TGTGCCAGCGGGTTCTCAGGGGGCAGTAGTCAGCCCCAGCATTTT
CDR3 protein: CASGFSGGSSQPQHF

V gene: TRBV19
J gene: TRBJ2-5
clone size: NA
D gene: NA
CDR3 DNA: TGTGCCAGTAGTTTGGCAGGGGATGTCTTGGGAGAGACCCAGTACTTC
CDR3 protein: CASSLAGDVLGETQYF

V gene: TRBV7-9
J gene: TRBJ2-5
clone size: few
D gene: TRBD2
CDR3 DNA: TGTGCCAGCAGCTTAGTGCTTTCCGCAGGGACTAGCGGGGAGACCCAGTACTTC
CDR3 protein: CASSLVLSAGTSGETQYF

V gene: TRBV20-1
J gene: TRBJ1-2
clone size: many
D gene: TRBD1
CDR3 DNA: TGCAGTGTTTTCGACAGGGTTACAGGCTACACCTTC
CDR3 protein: CSVFDRVTGYTF

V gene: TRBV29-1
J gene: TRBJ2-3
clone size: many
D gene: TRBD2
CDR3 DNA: TGCAGCGTTAGCGGACTAGCGGGAGAACTCACAGATACGCAGTATTTT
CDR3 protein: CSVSGLAGELTDTQYF

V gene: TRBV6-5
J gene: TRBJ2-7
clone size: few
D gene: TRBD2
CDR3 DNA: TGTGCCAGCAGTTACTCCCCCCGGCTAGCGGGATACGAGCAGTACTTC
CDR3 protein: CASSYSPRLAGYEQYF

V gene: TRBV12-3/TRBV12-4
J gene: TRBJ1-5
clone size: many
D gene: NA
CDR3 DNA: TGTGCCAGCAGTTGGGGTACGGGGTGGAATCAGCCCCAGCATTTT
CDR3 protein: CASSWGTGWNQPQHF

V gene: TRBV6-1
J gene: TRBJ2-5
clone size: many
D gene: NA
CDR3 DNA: TGTGCCAGCAGTGAACGAGAGGACCAGTACTTC
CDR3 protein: CASSEREDQYF

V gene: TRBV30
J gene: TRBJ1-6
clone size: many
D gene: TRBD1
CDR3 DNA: TGTGCCTGTTCGACAGGGGTCGCCTATAATTCACCCCTCCACTTT
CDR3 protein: CACSTGVAYNSPLHF

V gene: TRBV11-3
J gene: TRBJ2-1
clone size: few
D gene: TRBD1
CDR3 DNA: TGTGCCAGCAGCTTAGTTGGACCGGGACAGGGGGCCAACAATGAGCAGTTCTTC
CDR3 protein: CASSLVGPGQGANNEQFF

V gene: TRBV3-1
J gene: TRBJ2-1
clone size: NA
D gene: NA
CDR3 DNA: TGTGCCAGCAGCCAAGAGGGGGATAGCCGGGAGCAGTTCTTC
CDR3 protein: CASSQEGDSREQFF

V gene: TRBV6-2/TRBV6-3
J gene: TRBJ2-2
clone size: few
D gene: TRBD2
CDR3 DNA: TGTGCCAGCAGTTACTCGTTTACTAGCGGGAGCACCGGGGAGCTGTTTTTT
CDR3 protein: CASSYSFTSGSTGELFF

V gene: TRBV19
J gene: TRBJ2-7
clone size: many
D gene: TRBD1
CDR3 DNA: TGTGCCAGGGCATACGAGGGACAGGGGAGCTCCTACGAGCAGTACTTC
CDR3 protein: CARAYEGQGSSYEQYF

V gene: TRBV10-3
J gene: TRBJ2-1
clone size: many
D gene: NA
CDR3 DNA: TGTGCCATCAGTGAGCGAACCTTAACAGGGACTGAGCAGTTCTTC
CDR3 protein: CAISERTLTGTEQFF

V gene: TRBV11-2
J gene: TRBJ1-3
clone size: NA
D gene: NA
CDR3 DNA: TGTGCCAGCAGCTTCTCGGAGGGGAACACCATATATTTT
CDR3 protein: CASSFSEGNTIYF

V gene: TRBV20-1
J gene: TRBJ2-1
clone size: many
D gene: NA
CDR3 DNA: TGCAGTGCTTTCGACGACCCCCAAGGGCAGTTCTTC
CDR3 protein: CSAFDDPQGQFF

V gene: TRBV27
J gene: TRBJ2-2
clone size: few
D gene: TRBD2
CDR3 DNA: TGTGCCAGCAGTCCTGGGAGTACTAGCGGGAGTAGGCTAGGCACCGGGGAGCTGTTTTTT
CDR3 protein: CASSPGSTSGSRLGTGELFF

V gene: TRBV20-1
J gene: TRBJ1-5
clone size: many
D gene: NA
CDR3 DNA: TGCAGTGCCACTGACAGACACAATCAGCCCCAGCATTTT
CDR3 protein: CSATDRHNQPQHF

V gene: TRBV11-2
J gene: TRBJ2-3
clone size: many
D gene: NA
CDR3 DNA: TGTGCCAGCAGCTTAGATAGGGTCACACCTCAGCCGTATTTT
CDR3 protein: CASSLDRVTPQPYF

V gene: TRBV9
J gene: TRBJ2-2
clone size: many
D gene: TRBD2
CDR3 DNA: TGTGCCAGCAGCGTCGCTTCGGGACTAGCGGGAGGGCCGAACACCGGGGAGCTGTTTTTT
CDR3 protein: CASSVASGLAGGPNTGELFF

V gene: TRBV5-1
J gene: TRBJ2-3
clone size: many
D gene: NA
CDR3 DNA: TGCGCCAGCAGCCGGGGAGAGGGGCGACCAAGCACAGATACGCAGTATTTT
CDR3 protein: CASSRGEGRPSTDTQYF